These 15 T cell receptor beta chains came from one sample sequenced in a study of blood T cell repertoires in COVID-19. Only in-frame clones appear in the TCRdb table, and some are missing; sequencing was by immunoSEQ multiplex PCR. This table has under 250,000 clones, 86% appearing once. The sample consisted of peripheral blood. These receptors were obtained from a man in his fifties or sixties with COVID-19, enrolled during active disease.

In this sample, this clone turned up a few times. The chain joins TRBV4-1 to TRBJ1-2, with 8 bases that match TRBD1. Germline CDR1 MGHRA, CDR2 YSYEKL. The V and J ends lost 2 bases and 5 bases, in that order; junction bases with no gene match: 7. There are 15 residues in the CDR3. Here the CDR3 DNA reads TGCGCCAGCAGCCAACATGGACAGGGCAGGTATGGCTACACCTTC. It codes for CASSQHGQGRYGYTF.

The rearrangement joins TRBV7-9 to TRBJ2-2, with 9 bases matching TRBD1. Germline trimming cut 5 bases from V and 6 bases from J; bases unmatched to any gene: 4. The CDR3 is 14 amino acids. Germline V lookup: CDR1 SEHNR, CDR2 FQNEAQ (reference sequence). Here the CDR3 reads CASSLGQGPGELFF. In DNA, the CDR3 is TGTGCCAGCAGCCTGGGACAGGGACCCGGGGAGCTGTTTTTT.

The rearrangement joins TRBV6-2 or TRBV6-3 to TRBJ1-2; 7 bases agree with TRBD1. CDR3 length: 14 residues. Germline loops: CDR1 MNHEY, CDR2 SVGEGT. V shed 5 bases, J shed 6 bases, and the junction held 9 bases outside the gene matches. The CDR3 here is CASSGHRGGNGYTF. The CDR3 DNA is TGTGCCAGCAGTGGACACAGGGGAGGTAATGGCTACACCTTC.

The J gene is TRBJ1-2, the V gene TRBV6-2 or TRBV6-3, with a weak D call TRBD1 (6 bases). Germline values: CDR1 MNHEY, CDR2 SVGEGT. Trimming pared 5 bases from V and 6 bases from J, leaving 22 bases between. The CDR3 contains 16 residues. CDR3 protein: CASSLRGTGLIDGYTF. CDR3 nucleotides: TGTGCCAGCAGTCTACGGGGAACAGGGTTGATTGATGGCTACACCTTC.

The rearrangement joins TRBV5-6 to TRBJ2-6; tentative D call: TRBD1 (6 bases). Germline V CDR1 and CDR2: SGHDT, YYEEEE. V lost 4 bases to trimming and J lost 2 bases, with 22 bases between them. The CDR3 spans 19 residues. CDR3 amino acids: CASSEFMGAPFPGANVLTF. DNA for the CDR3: TGTGCCAGCAGCGAGTTTATGGGGGCCCCCTTTCCTGGGGCCAACGTCCTGACTTTC.

CDR3: CATAKAGEGDEQYF. For the CDR3, the DNA is TGTGCCACGGCTAAAGCGGGGGAGGGGGACGAGCAGTACTTC. The V and J genes are TRBV7-9 and TRBJ2-7; 8 bases map to TRBD2. In germline, CDR1 is SEHNR, CDR2 FQNEAQ (reference sequence). V was pared by 10 bases and J by 5 bases, with 13 bases of the junction left unmatched. The CDR3 has 14 residues.

CDR3 loop: CASSPSDRVAAGANVLTF. The DNA of the CDR3 is TGTGCCAGCAGCCCTTCTGACAGGGTTGCCGCTGGGGCCAACGTCCTGACTTTC. The rearrangement uses TRBV7-3 and TRBJ2-6; 7 nucleotides agree with TRBD1. Losses at the gene ends were 5 bases for V and 2 bases for J; bases not matched to a gene: 12. This CDR3 has 18 amino acids. The germline gives CDR1 SGHTA, CDR2 FQGTGA. Drawing the rest from reference TRBV7-3 and TRBJ2-6, the complete variable domain is GAGVSQTPSNKVTEKGKYVELRCDPISGHTALYWYRQSLGQGPEFLIYFQGTGAADDSGLPNDRFFAVRPEGSVSTLKIQRTERGDSAVYLCASSPSDRVAAGANVLTFGAGSRLTVL.

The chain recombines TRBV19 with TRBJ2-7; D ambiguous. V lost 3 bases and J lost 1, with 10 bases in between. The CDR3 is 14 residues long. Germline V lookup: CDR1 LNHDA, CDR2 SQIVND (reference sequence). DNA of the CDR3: TGTGCCAGTAGTATCCCAGGAACGTCCTACGAGCAGTACTTC. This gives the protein CASSIPGTSYEQYF.

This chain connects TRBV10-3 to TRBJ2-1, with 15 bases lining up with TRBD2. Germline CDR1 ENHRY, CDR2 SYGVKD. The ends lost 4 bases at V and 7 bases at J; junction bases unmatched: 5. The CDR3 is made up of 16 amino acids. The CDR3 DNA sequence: TGTGCCATCAGTGGGGGACTAGCGGGGGGAAGGAATGAGCAGTTCTTC. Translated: CAISGGLAGGRNEQFF.

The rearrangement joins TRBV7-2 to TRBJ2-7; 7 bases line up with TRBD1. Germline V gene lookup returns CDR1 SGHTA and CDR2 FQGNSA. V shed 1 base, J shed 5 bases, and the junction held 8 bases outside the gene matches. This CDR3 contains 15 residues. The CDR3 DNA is TGTGCCAGCAGCTTAGGGCCAGGGGGTAGCCACGAGCAGTACTTC. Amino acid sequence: CASSLGPGGSHEQYF.

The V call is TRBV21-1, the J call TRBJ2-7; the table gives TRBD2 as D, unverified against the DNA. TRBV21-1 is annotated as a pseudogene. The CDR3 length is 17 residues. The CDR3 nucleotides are TGTGCCAGCAGCAATTCCGCATCCAGCGGGAAAACCTACGAGCAGTACTTC. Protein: CASSNSASSGKTYEQYF.

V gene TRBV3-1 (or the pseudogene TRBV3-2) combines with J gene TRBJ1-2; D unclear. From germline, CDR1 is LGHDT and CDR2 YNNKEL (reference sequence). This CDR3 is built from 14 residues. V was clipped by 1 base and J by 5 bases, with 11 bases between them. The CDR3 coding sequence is TGTGCCAGCAGCCAAGGCGGTAACGCATATGGCTACACCTTC. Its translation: CASSQGGNAYGYTF.

The CDR3 DNA sequence: TGTGCCAGCAGCCAAGATTTGGTAGCGGGACGAGAGACCCAGTACTTC. It is translated as CASSQDLVAGRETQYF. The V gene is TRBV3-1 (or the pseudogene TRBV3-2), the J gene TRBJ2-5, with 8 bases aligning to TRBD2. The germline V gene encodes CDR1 LGHDT and CDR2 YNNKEL (reference sequence). V was clipped by 0 bases and J by 4 bases; unmatched bases: 7. This CDR3 region has 16 residues.

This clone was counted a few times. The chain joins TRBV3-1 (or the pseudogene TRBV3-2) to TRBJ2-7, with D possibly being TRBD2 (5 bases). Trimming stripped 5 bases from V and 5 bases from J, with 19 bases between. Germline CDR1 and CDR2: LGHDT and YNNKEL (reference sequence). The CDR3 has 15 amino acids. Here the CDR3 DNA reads TGTGCCAGCAGCGCAAGTCGGCGGGTTCTCCACGAGCAGTACTTC. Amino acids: CASSASRRVLHEQYF.

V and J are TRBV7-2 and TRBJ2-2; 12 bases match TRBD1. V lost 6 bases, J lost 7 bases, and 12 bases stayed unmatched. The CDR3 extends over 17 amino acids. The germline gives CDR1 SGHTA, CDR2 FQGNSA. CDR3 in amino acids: CASRIRDRGLVVGELFF. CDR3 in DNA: TGTGCCAGCAGAATCCGGGACAGGGGGCTGGTTGTCGGGGAGCTGTTTTTT.